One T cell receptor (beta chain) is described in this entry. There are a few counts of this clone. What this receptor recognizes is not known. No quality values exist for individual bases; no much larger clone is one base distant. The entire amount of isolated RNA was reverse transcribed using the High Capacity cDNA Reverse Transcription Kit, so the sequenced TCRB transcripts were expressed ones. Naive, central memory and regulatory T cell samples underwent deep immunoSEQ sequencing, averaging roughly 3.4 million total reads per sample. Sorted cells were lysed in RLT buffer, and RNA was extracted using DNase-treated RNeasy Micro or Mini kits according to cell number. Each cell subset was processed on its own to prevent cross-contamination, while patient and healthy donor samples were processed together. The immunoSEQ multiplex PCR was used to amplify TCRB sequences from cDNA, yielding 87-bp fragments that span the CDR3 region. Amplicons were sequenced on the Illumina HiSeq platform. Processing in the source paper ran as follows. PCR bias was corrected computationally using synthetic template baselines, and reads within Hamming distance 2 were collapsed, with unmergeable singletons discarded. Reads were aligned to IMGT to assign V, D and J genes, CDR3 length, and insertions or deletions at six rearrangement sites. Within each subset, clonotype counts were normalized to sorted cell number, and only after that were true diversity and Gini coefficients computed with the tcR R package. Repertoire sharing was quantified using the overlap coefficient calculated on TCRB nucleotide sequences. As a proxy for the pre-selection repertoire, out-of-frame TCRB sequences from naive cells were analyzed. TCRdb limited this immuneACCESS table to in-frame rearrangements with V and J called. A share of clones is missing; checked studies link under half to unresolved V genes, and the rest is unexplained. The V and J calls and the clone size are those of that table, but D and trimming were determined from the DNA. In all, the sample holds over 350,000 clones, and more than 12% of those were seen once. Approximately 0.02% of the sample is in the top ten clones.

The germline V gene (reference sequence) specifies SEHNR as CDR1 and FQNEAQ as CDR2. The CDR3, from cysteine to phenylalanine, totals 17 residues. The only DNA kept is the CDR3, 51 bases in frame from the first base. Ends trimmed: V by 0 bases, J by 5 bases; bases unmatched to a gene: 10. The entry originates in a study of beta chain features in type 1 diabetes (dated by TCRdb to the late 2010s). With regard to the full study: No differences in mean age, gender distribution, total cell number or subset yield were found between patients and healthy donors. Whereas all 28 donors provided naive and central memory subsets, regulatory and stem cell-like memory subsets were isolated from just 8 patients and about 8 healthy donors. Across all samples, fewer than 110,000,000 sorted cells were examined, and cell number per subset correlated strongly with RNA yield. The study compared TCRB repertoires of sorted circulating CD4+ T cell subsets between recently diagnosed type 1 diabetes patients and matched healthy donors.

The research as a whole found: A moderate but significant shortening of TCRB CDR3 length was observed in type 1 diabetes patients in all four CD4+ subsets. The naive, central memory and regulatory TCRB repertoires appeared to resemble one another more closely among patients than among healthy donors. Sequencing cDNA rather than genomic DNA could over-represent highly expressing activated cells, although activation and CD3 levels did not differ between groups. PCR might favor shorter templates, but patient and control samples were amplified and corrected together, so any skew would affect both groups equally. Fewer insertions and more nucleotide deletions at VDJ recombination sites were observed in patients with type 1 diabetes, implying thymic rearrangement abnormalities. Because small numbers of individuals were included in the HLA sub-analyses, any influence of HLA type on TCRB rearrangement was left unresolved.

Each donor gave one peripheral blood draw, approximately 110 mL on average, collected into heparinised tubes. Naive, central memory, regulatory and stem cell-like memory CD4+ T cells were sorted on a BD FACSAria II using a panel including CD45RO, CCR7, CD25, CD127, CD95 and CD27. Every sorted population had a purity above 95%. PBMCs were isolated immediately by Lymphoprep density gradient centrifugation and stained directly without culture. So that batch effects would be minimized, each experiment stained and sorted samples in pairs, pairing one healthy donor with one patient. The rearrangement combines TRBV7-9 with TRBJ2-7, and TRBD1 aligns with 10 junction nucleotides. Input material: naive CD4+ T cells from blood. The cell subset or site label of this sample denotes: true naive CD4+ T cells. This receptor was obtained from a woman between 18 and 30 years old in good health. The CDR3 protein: CASSLASLGQGFHEQYF. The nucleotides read TGTGCCAGCAGCTTAGCCTCTTTGGGACAGGGGTTTCACGAGCAGTACTTC.